What follows are 31 T cell receptor beta chains derived from one specimen sequenced in a study of blood T cell repertoires in COVID-19. The data were produced by immunoSEQ multiplex PCR, yet TCRdb's version contains in-frame clones alone and is incomplete. The sample has about 120,000 clones; around 85% are singletons. The sequencing input was peripheral blood. Receptors originate from a woman in her sixties with COVID-19, enrolled during active disease.

The V gene is TRBV9, the J gene TRBJ1-2, with D uncertain. This CDR3 comprises 13 residues. V was shortened by 3 bases and J by 4 bases, with 10 bases between the two germline ends. Germline CDR1 is SGDLS and CDR2 is YYNGEE. The CDR3 spells CASSARPTYGYTF. The CDR3, as DNA: TGTGCCAGCAGCGCCCGCCCTACCTATGGCTACACCTTC.

This clone was observed a single time. The chain recombines TRBV6-5 with TRBJ1-1, with D possibly matching TRBD1 (6 bases). The CDR3 spans 14 residues. Germline-derived CDR1 and CDR2 are MNHEY and SVGAGI. V lost 7 bases, J lost 2 bases, and 14 bases lay in between. The CDR3 loop reads CASNRRGGNTEAFF. CDR3 DNA: TGTGCCAGCAATAGGAGAGGGGGAAACACTGAAGCTTTCTTT.

V is TRBV7-2 and J is TRBJ2-2; TRBD2 aligns across 13 bases. Germline V gene lookup returns CDR1 SGHTA and CDR2 FQGNSA. This CDR3 region has 17 residues. V shed 4 bases and J 2 bases; nucleotides not matched to a gene: 4. CDR3 protein: CASSSGLAGTNTGELFF. The CDR3 bases are TGTGCCAGCAGCTCGGGACTAGCGGGGACCAACACCGGGGAGCTGTTTTTT. The whole variable domain, remainder taken from reference TRBV7-2 and TRBJ2-2, is GAGVSQSPSNKVTEKGKDVELRCDPISGHTALYWYRQSLGQGLEFLIYFQGNSAPDKSGLPSDRFSAERTGGSVSTLTIQRTQQEDSAVYLCASSSGLAGTNTGELFFGEGSRLTVL.

The chain recombines TRBV19 with TRBJ1-2; maybe TRBD1 (5 bases). Germline CDR1 is LNHDA and CDR2 is SQIVND (reference sequence). Trimming removed 4 bases from V and 8 bases from J, with 26 bases in between. The CDR3 loop spans 17 amino acids. The chain's CDR3 is CASSRLTNNLRVDGYTF. CDR3 sequence (DNA): TGTGCCAGTAGTAGACTCACAAATAACCTCAGGGTCGACGGCTACACCTTC.

The V and J genes are TRBV7-3 and TRBJ2-7, with D perhaps matching TRBD2 (5 bases). The V gene lost 6 bases and the J gene lost 6 bases, with 12 bases spanning the gap. This CDR3 contains 12 residues. From germline, CDR1 is SGHTA and CDR2 FQGTGA. CDR3 nucleotide sequence: TGTGCCAGCAGTTCGGAGGTCGGCGAGCAGTACTTC. It specifies CASSSEVGEQYF.

V usage is TRBV27 and J usage is TRBJ1-1; D perhaps matches TRBD1 (6 bases). Germline V gives CDR1 MNHEY, CDR2 SMNVEV (reference sequence). The CDR3 length is 15 residues. Between the trimmed V and J ends, which lost 5 bases and 4 bases, there was a span of 17 bases. CDR3 in amino acids: CASSPWTAPGTEAFF. The DNA of the CDR3 is TGTGCCAGCAGTCCATGGACAGCCCCAGGCACTGAAGCTTTCTTT.

The chain links TRBV29-1 to TRBJ2-7; tentative D call: TRBD1 (5 bases). V gave up 3 bases and J gave up 2 bases, with 17 bases separating them. The CDR3 has 15 residues. Looked up from germline, CDR1 is SQVTM and CDR2 is ANQGSEA. The CDR3 nucleotides are TGCAGCGTTGACCCCGACAGCCCCAGAGCCTACGAGCAGTACTTC. It codes for CSVDPDSPRAYEQYF.

The CDR3 protein is CATSRDKAGTEAFF. The CDR3 nucleotides read TGTGCCACCAGCAGAGATAAGGCAGGGACTGAAGCTTTCTTT. The chain combines TRBV15 with TRBJ1-1, with D maybe TRBD1 (5 bases). The CDR3 contains 14 residues. Germline CDR1 is LNHNV and CDR2 is YYDKDF (reference sequence). Trimming shortened V by 0 bases and J by 5 bases, and 10 bases separated the two germline ends.

J is TRBJ1-3 and V is TRBV12-3 or TRBV12-4, with 9 positions matching TRBD1. The CDR3 totals 13 residues. After removal of 5 bases from V and 9 bases from J, the junction contained 5 bases not matched to a gene. The CDR3 bases are TGTGCCAGCAGTCGGGGACAGGGAGTCACCATATATTTT. The encoded protein is CASSRGQGVTIYF.

This chain joins TRBV4-2 and TRBJ1-5, with D perhaps matching TRBD1 (6 bases). V was cut by 0 bases and J by 7 bases, with 16 bases left in between. Germline V gene data show CDR1 as LGHNA and CDR2 as YNFKEQ. CDR3 length equals 16 residues. DNA for the CDR3: TGTGCCAGCAGCCAAGATCTGGGGGGGGCGCGGCAGCCCCAGCATTTT. It codes for CASSQDLGGARQPQHF.

This clone was found once. The CDR3 loop is CSLLGRASGSTDTQYF. CDR3 DNA: TGCAGCCTCCTCGGAAGGGCTAGCGGTTCCACAGATACGCAGTATTTT. The chain has TRBV29-1 and TRBJ2-3; 7 bases are a match to TRBD2. The CDR3 spans 16 residues. Germline CDR1 and CDR2: SQVTM and ANQGSEA. The V segment lost 8 bases and the J segment 2 bases; nucleotides outside the gene matches: 16.

The chain recombines TRBV27 with TRBJ1-2, with no clear D. V was clipped by 5 bases and J by 8 bases, with 18 bases between them. Germline-derived CDR1 and CDR2 are MNHEY and SMNVEV (reference sequence). CDR3 length: 14 residues. CDR3 sequence (DNA): TGTGCCAGCAGTCCCTCGTTCGCGGTGTGGGGCTACACCTTC. Amino acids: CASSPSFAVWGYTF.

V and J are TRBV6-2 or TRBV6-3 and TRBJ1-2, with a possible D match to TRBD1 (5 bases). From germline, CDR1 is MNHEY and CDR2 SVGEGT. This CDR3 is 15 amino acids long. Trimming removed 4 bases from V and 6 bases from J, with 18 bases in between. CDR3 loop: CASSLLFLRADGYTF. The CDR3 DNA is TGTGCCAGCAGTTTACTCTTCCTCAGGGCGGATGGCTACACCTTC.

This clone was detected a few times. J is TRBJ2-1 and V is TRBV5-1; 9 positions match TRBD2. Germline V lookup: CDR1 SGHRS, CDR2 YFSETQ. CDR3 size: 17 residues. V dropped 1 base and J dropped 6; count of bases not matched to a gene: 11. The CDR3 sequence is CASSLNAVAGEFNEQFF. The CDR3 DNA sequence: TGCGCCAGCAGCTTGAATGCTGTAGCGGGGGAGTTCAATGAGCAGTTCTTC. Combining the CDR3 with reference TRBV5-1 and TRBJ2-1 gives the whole variable domain KAGVTQTPRYLIKTRGQQVTLSCSPISGHRSVSWYQQTPGQGLQFLFEYFSETQRNKGNFPGRFSGRQFSNSRSEMNVSTLELGDSALYLCASSLNAVAGEFNEQFFGPGTRLTVL.

This clone was observed a single time. The rearrangement uses TRBV20-1 and TRBJ1-5; 8 bases are shared with TRBD1. The CDR3 totals 15 residues. CDR1 DFQATT and CDR2 SNEGSKA come from the germline V gene (reference sequence). The V and J ends lost 3 bases and 6 bases, in that order; junction bases with no gene match: 10. The CDR3 coding sequence is TGCAGTGCTAGTAACACAGGGGGGTCAGGTCAGCCCCAGCATTTT. Translation gives CSASNTGGSGQPQHF.

The rearrangement joins TRBV19 to TRBJ2-7; 11 bases line up with TRBD2. Per the germline V gene, CDR1 is LNHDA and CDR2 is SQIVND (reference sequence). The CDR3 length is 14 residues. Trimming took 9 bases from V and 2 from J; bases not matched to a gene: 6. The CDR3 region has the DNA TGTGCCAGCCAGGCTAGCGGGGGGACCTACGAGCAGTACTTC. This translates into CASQASGGTYEQYF.

The chain combines TRBV30 with TRBJ1-2, with 8 bases aligning to TRBD1. The germline CDR1 and CDR2 sequences are GTSNPN and SVGIG (reference sequence). The J segment lost 7 bases and the V segment lost 3 bases, leaving 10 bases of the junction unmatched. The CDR3 runs to 14 residues. Here the CDR3 DNA reads TGTGCCTGGAGGGGAAGACAGGGGCTGGGTGGCTACACCTTC. Translated, it gives CAWRGRQGLGGYTF.

This chain uses TRBV19 with TRBJ2-4, with D maybe TRBD2 (7 bases). The germline V and J ends were trimmed by 5 bases and 6 bases, with 14 bases remaining between them. This CDR3 is built from 14 residues. CDR1 is LNHDA and CDR2 is SQIVND in the germline V gene (reference sequence). CDR3 nucleotide sequence: TGTGCCAGTAGTTGGGGGGGCCACGGAAACATTCAGTACTTC. It specifies CASSWGGHGNIQYF.

DNA of the CDR3: TGCGCCAGCAGCCCCAGGGAATTTAACTATGGCTACACCTTC. Amino acids: CASSPREFNYGYTF. V gene TRBV4-1 combines with J gene TRBJ1-2; D perhaps matches TRBD1 (5 bases). This CDR3 comprises 14 residues. Germline-derived CDR1 and CDR2 are MGHRA and YSYEKL. Between the trimmed V and J ends, which lost 4 bases and 1 base, there was a span of 10 bases.

The chain is built from TRBV29-1 and TRBJ2-7, with 8 bases that match TRBD1. Germline lookup yields CDR1 SQVTM and CDR2 ANQGSEA. The trim removed 4 bases at V and 6 bases at J, leaving 14 bases unmatched. CDR3 length equals 15 residues. The CDR3 loop is CSVAGGETSFFEQYF. The CDR3, as DNA: TGCAGCGTTGCAGGGGGCGAAACCTCCTTCTTCGAGCAGTACTTC.

The rearrangement links TRBV7-2 to TRBJ1-1, with D tentatively TRBD1 (5 bases). Between the trimmed V and J ends, which lost 5 bases and 8 bases, there was a span of 15 bases. CDR1 is SGHTA and CDR2 is FQGNSA in the germline V gene. The CDR3 contains 13 residues. The CDR3 spells CASSTQAGVEAFF. Written as DNA, the CDR3 is TGTGCCAGCAGCACACAAGCGGGGGTCGAAGCTTTCTTT. Variable domain in full (rest from reference TRBV7-2 and TRBJ1-1): GAGVSQSPSNKVTEKGKDVELRCDPISGHTALYWYRQSLGQGLEFLIYFQGNSAPDKSGLPSDRFSAERTGGSVSTLTIQRTQQEDSAVYLCASSTQAGVEAFFGQGTRLTVV.

The J gene is TRBJ2-5, the V gene TRBV29-1; 7 nucleotides align to TRBD2. The germline V gene encodes CDR1 SQVTM and CDR2 ANQGSEA. With V trimmed by 6 bases and J by 1 base, 8 bases remained unmatched. The CDR3 is 14 residues long. CDR3 loop: CSVRGGRIQETQYF. For the CDR3, the DNA is TGCAGCGTGAGGGGAGGGCGGATCCAAGAGACCCAGTACTTC.

This chain uses TRBV11-1 with TRBJ1-6; 9 bases match TRBD1. With 5 bases clipped from V and 9 bases from J, the junction kept 5 bases outside the gene matches. The CDR3 loop spans 14 amino acids. Per the germline V gene, CDR1 is SGHAT and CDR2 is FQDESV (reference sequence). The CDR3 region has the DNA TGTGCCAGCAGCCCGACAGGGGGTACTTCACCCCTCCACTTT. Residues: CASSPTGGTSPLHF.

This clone was found once. Other DNA sequences in the same sample also yield this CDR3. CDR3 nucleotides: TGTGCCAGCAGCCCGACAGGGGGGGATGAAAAACTGTTTTTT. It yields the protein CASSPTGGDEKLFF. The chain couples TRBV7-3 to TRBJ1-4; 9 nucleotides agree with TRBD1. With V trimmed by 5 bases and J by 6 bases, 4 bases remained unmatched. The germline V gene encodes CDR1 SGHTA and CDR2 FQGTGA. This CDR3 region has 14 residues.

CDR3 sequence: CASSIGTDSYEQYF. The CDR3 coding sequence is TGTGCCAGTAGTATAGGGACAGACTCCTACGAGCAGTACTTC. V gene TRBV19 combines with J gene TRBJ2-7, with D perhaps TRBD1 (6 bases). Germline loops: CDR1 LNHDA, CDR2 SQIVND (reference sequence). This CDR3 spans 14 amino acids. Trimming stripped 1 base from V and 0 bases from J, with 7 bases between.

The V call is TRBV6-4, the J call TRBJ1-1; TRBD1 aligns across 7 bases. This CDR3 region has 14 residues. Germline V gene sequence: CDR1 MRHNA, CDR2 SNTAGT. Trimming removed 6 bases from V and 4 bases from J; junction bases left unmatched: 8. CDR3 nucleotide sequence: TGTGCCAGCAGGCCCGACAGGGTGCGCACTGAAGCTTTCTTT. It translates to CASRPDRVRTEAFF.

The chain is built from TRBV6-1 and TRBJ2-3, with 11 bases fitting TRBD2. Germline V CDR1 and CDR2: MNHNS, SASEGT. V gave up 3 bases and J gave up 0 bases; unmatched junction bases: 5. The CDR3 runs to 17 residues. CDR3 DNA sequence: TGTGCCAGCAGTGAGTGGCTAGCGGGGGGTAGCACAGATACGCAGTATTTT. This codes for CASSEWLAGGSTDTQYF.

This clone was picked up many times. The rearrangement uses TRBV11-3 and TRBJ2-7; 9 positions agree with TRBD2. The CDR3 totals 20 residues. The V and J ends lost 0 bases and 0 bases, in that order; junction bases with no gene match: 15. Germline V gives CDR1 SGHNT, CDR2 YENEEA. DNA of the CDR3: TGTGCCAGCAGCTTAGATCGGGGACTAGCCGCAAGTCCCTTCTCCTACGAGCAGTACTTC. This sequence encodes CASSLDRGLAASPFSYEQYF.

The rearrangement joins TRBV5-4 to TRBJ2-3; 7 bases are shared with TRBD2. The CDR3 is 16 residues long. The V gene end was trimmed by 0 bases and the J gene end by 2 bases; junction bases not matched to a gene: 6. Germline CDR1 and CDR2: SGHNT and YYREEE (reference sequence). The CDR3 DNA reads as TGTGCCAGCAGCTTGGGGTGGGGGGGAACCACAGATACGCAGTATTTT. Its translation is CASSLGWGGTTDTQYF.

The V call is TRBV12-3 or TRBV12-4, the J call TRBJ2-5; 7 bases match TRBD1. The V gene end was trimmed by 2 bases and the J gene end by 3 bases; junction bases not matched to a gene: 0. This CDR3 comprises 13 residues. CDR3 coding DNA: TGTGCCAGCAGTTTAACAGGGGAAGAGACCCAGTACTTC. Encoded protein: CASSLTGEETQYF.

The V and J genes are TRBV6-5 and TRBJ1-2, with D possibly matching TRBD1 (5 bases). From germline, CDR1 is MNHEY and CDR2 SVGAGI. Trimming took off 7 bases at V and 4 bases at J, with 16 bases between the two ends. The CDR3 runs 14 residues. For the CDR3, the DNA is TGTGCCAGCACCCCGGCGGGGGGTAGCTATGGCTACACCTTC. As protein: CASTPAGGSYGYTF.